Presented here are 23 T cell receptor beta chains from one specimen sequenced in a study of CD8+ T cells in alopecia areata. The authors sorted CD4+ cells into CD25+CD127- cells for a handful of patients. Isolated RNA was reverse transcribed into cDNA used as the sequencing template. Produced via immunoSEQ multiplex PCR; TCRdb's table is partial and in-frame only. Here the sample spans around 35,000 clones, over 50% being singletons. The sample was CD4+ Tregs sorted from blood. Receptors were obtained from a human donor with alopecia areata.

CDR3 in amino acids: CSVEYQGRGTEAFF. The CDR3 DNA is TGCAGCGTTGAGTATCAGGGTAGAGGGACTGAAGCTTTCTTT. The gene calls are TRBV29-1 and TRBJ1-1; a possible D gene is TRBD1 (5 bases). Trimming took 3 bases from V and 5 from J, leaving 16 bases between them. The germline gives CDR1 SQVTM, CDR2 ANQGSEA. The CDR3 spans 14 residues.

This clone was detected only a few times. V usage is TRBV23-1 and J usage is TRBJ1-5, with 7 bases matching TRBD1. TRBV23-1 is noted as an ORF with a role that remains uncertain. Trimming removed 3 bases from V and 7 bases from J; junction bases left unmatched: 18. This CDR3 contains 18 residues. For the CDR3, the DNA is TGCGCCAGCAGTCAGATGCGAGGACAGGACAATCCCCTCCAGCCCCAGCATTTT. This sequence encodes CASSQMRGQDNPLQPQHF.

The rearrangement joins TRBV5-1 to TRBJ2-1; D unresolved. There are 15 residues in the CDR3. Between the trimmed V and J ends, which lost 5 bases and 3 bases, there was a span of 15 bases. Germline CDR1 is SGHRS and CDR2 is YFSETQ. This CDR3 reads CASRSDGWGYNEQFF. The CDR3 DNA follows: TGCGCCAGCAGGAGTGATGGATGGGGCTACAATGAGCAGTTCTTC.

CDR3 DNA sequence: TGTGCCAGCAGCGCTTCGGGACTCCAAGAGACCCAGTACTTC. Translating it yields CASSASGLQETQYF. The rearrangement joins TRBV4-2 to TRBJ2-5; D is perhaps TRBD2 (6 bases). This CDR3 has 14 residues. From germline, CDR1 is LGHNA and CDR2 YNFKEQ. The V gene lost 5 bases and the J gene lost 1 base, with 11 bases spanning the gap.

The chain combines TRBV6-5 with TRBJ2-7; 10 bases match TRBD1. The V gene end was trimmed by 3 bases and the J gene end by 3 bases; junction bases not matched to a gene: 2. The length of the CDR3 is 14 residues. Germline-derived CDR1 and CDR2 are MNHEY and SVGAGI. The CDR3 DNA sequence: TGTGCCAGCAGTTATCGGACAGGGGGCTACGAGCAGTACTTC. Its translation: CASSYRTGGYEQYF.

V and J are TRBV5-1 and TRBJ2-7, with no clear D. V lost 3 bases, J lost 7 bases, and 11 bases lay in between. The CDR3 has 12 residues. The germline CDR1 and CDR2 sequences are SGHRS and YFSETQ. The CDR3 sequence: CASSSSTEEQYF. For the CDR3, the DNA is TGCGCCAGCAGCTCGTCTACGGAAGAGCAGTACTTC.

The sample holds a few counts of this clone. V is TRBV29-1 and J is TRBJ1-1; D gene ambiguous. The CDR3 runs 11 residues. Germline-derived CDR1 and CDR2 are SQVTM and ANQGSEA. Between the trimmed V and J ends, which lost 2 bases and 10 bases, there was a span of 11 bases. This CDR3 is CSVEWGLGAFF. The CDR3 nucleotides read TGCAGCGTTGAATGGGGTTTAGGAGCTTTCTTT. Drawing the rest from reference TRBV29-1 and TRBJ1-1, the complete variable domain is SAVISQKPSRDICQRGTSLTIQCQVDSQVTMMFWYRQQPGQSLTLIATANQGSEATYESGFVIDKFPISRPNLTFSTLTVSNMSPEDSSIYLCSVEWGLGAFFGQGTRLTVV.

This chain uses TRBV11-2 with TRBJ2-1, with TRBD2 matching over 9 bases. V lost 5 bases and J lost 5; bases outside the gene matches: 10. This CDR3 spans 16 amino acids. CDR1 SGHAT and CDR2 FQNNGV come from the germline V gene. CDR3 sequence reads: CASSPVRSGGNNEQFF. DNA of the CDR3: TGTGCCAGCAGCCCCGTTAGAAGCGGGGGGAACAATGAGCAGTTCTTC.

The V gene is TRBV7-9, the J gene TRBJ2-6, with TRBD1 matching over 8 bases. Germline loops: CDR1 SEHNR, CDR2 FQNEAQ (reference sequence). CDR3 length equals 19 residues. V dropped 4 bases and J dropped 0; count of bases not matched to a gene: 11. The CDR3 DNA reads TGTGCCAGCAGCTCCACCTGGGGACAGGACCGCTCTGGGGCCAACGTCCTGACTTTC. It specifies CASSSTWGQDRSGANVLTF.

This clone was detected only a few times. The DNA for the CDR3 is TGTGCCAGCGGGGAACGGTTGGGGAGCATTCAGTACTTC. Translation: CASGERLGSIQYF. The chain combines TRBV2 with TRBJ2-4, with a weak D call TRBD2 (5 bases). V was trimmed by 8 bases and J by 9 bases, leaving 17 bases between them. Germline values: CDR1 SNHLY, CDR2 FYNNEI. This CDR3 is built from 13 residues.

About this clone: The junction differs from germline at one of its ends, possibly a read error. This chain's CDR3 is CAWTARTKSPDF. CDR3 DNA sequence: TGTGCCTGGACCGCCCGGACTAAAAGTCCAGACTTC. The chain joins TRBV30 to TRBJ2-5, with D possibly matching TRBD2 (6 bases). The CDR3 loop spans 12 amino acids. CDR1 is GTSNPN, CDR2 SVGIG, per germline (reference sequence).

V gene TRBV7-9 combines with J gene TRBJ1-2; no firm D call. Germline CDR1 SEHNR, CDR2 FQNEAQ (reference sequence). The CDR3 totals 13 residues. V shed 0 bases and J shed 3 bases, with 5 bases lying between them. The CDR3: CASSLATYYGYTF. In DNA, the CDR3 is TGTGCCAGCAGCTTAGCGACATACTATGGCTACACCTTC. The full variable domain, with the rest looked up from reference TRBV7-9 and TRBJ1-2, is DTGVSQNPRHKITKRGQNVTFRCDPISEHNRLYWYRQTLGQGPEFLTYFQNEAQLEKSRLLSDRFSAERPKGSFSTLEIQRTEQGDSAMYLCASSLATYYGYTFGSGTRLTVV.

This clone was counted only a few times. V is TRBV7-9 and J is TRBJ1-4, with D uncertain. The CDR3 spans 12 residues. The germline V gene has CDR1 SEHNR and CDR2 FQNEAQ (reference sequence). With 11 bases removed from V and 5 bases from J, the gap between germline ends came to 12 bases. The CDR3 DNA reads TGTGCCGGGGAGCCTGCCAATGAAAAACTGTTTTTT. This codes for CAGEPANEKLFF.

This clone was observed a few times. The V call is TRBV7-9, the J call TRBJ2-1; no definite D call. Trimming shortened V by 2 bases and J by 6 bases, and 5 bases separated the two germline ends. Germline V gives CDR1 SEHNR, CDR2 FQNEAQ (reference sequence). This CDR3 has 12 residues. CDR3 DNA sequence: TGTGCCAGCAGCTTATTTTTCAATGAGCAGTTCTTC. Amino acids: CASSLFFNEQFF. The complete variable domain, with remaining parts taken from reference TRBV7-9 and TRBJ2-1, reads DTGVSQNPRHKITKRGQNVTFRCDPISEHNRLYWYRQTLGQGPEFLTYFQNEAQLEKSRLLSDRFSAERPKGSFSTLEIQRTEQGDSAMYLCASSLFFNEQFFGPGTRLTVL.

The chain recombines TRBV5-1 with TRBJ1-2; D gene uncertain. CDR1 SGHRS and CDR2 YFSETQ come from the germline V gene. There are 15 residues in the CDR3. V lost 7 bases to trimming and J lost 0 bases, with 16 bases between them. The CDR3 bases are TGCGCCAGCCGAAGGGCAGTTTCTCCTAACTATGGCTACACCTTC. Amino acids: CASRRAVSPNYGYTF.

The genes are TRBV4-2 and TRBJ2-1; 7 nucleotides align to TRBD2. The germline gives CDR1 LGHNA, CDR2 YNFKEQ. J gave up 6 bases and V 2 bases, and 22 bases lay outside the gene matches. CDR3 length equals 20 residues. CDR3 sequence reads: CASSQFPDRRPGGLSNEQFF. In DNA form, the CDR3 reads TGTGCCAGCAGCCAATTCCCCGATCGTCGTCCGGGAGGCCTATCCAATGAGCAGTTCTTC.

The rearrangement uses TRBV9 and TRBJ2-7; TRBD2 aligns across 11 bases. The CDR3 loop spans 15 amino acids. CDR1 and CDR2 (germline): SGDLS, YYNGEE. The junction had 5 bases not matched to a gene; V was cut back by 3 bases and J by 3 bases. The CDR3 spells CASSEGTSGVYEQYF. The DNA of the CDR3 is TGTGCCAGCAGCGAGGGGACTAGCGGAGTCTACGAGCAGTACTTC.

The genes are TRBV5-1 and TRBJ1-1, with a possible D match to TRBD1 (6 bases). Trimming took off 4 bases at V and 3 bases at J, with 19 bases between the two ends. Germline V gives CDR1 SGHRS, CDR2 YFSETQ. This CDR3 has 16 residues. The CDR3 DNA reads TGCGCCAGCAGCCCTGGTCGGGGGGCGTCCGACACTGAAGCTTTCTTT. Protein sequence: CASSPGRGASDTEAFF.

This clone occurred a few times. The chain joins TRBV5-4 to TRBJ2-5; D gene unclear. Germline V CDR1 and CDR2: SGHNT, YYREEE (reference sequence). The CDR3 spans 14 residues. V shed 3 bases and J shed 1 base, with 10 bases lying between them. CDR3 region: CASSSGSAQETQYF. The CDR3 nucleotides are TGTGCCAGCAGCTCCGGATCAGCCCAAGAGACCCAGTACTTC.

The chain has TRBV11-2 and TRBJ2-5; TRBD1 matches 7 bases. This CDR3 is built from 13 residues. J gave up 2 bases and V 5 bases, and 2 bases lay outside the gene matches. Germline values: CDR1 SGHAT, CDR2 FQNNGV. The CDR3 reads CASSPGQQETQYF. The CDR3 DNA sequence: TGTGCCAGCAGCCCGGGACAGCAAGAGACCCAGTACTTC. Supplemented by reference TRBV11-2 and TRBJ2-5, the full variable domain reads EAGVAQSPRYKIIEKRQSVAFWCNPISGHATLYWYQQILGQGPKLLIQFQNNGVVDDSQLPKDRFSAERLKGVDSTLKIQPAKLEDSAVYLCASSPGQQETQYFGPGTRLLVL.

The V and J genes are TRBV20-1 and TRBJ2-2; D not resolved. Trimming took 3 bases from V and 6 from J, leaving 5 bases between them. CDR1 DFQATT and CDR2 SNEGSKA come from the germline V gene (reference sequence). The CDR3 contains 11 residues. CDR3 in amino acids: CSASRPGELFF. The CDR3 nucleotides read TGCAGTGCTAGTCGTCCCGGGGAGCTGTTTTTT.

V gene TRBV6-1 combines with J gene TRBJ2-3, with unresolved D. V lost 6 bases to trimming and J lost 1 base, with 8 bases between them. This CDR3 has 13 residues. CDR1 is MNHNS and CDR2 is SASEGT in the germline V gene. The CDR3 sequence: CASSRFGTDTQYF. The CDR3 nucleotides are TGTGCCAGCAGCCGCTTCGGCACAGATACGCAGTATTTT.

This chain joins TRBV28 and TRBJ1-2; D might be TRBD1 (5 bases). The CDR3 sequence is 15 residues long. The V end was cut by 4 bases, the J end by 4 bases, with 16 bases between. Looked up from germline, CDR1 is MDHEN and CDR2 is SYDVKM. CDR3 coding DNA: TGTGCCAGCAGTTCCGTCCCAGGGTTCGGCTATGGCTACACCTTC. Protein: CASSSVPGFGYGYTF.